This is a list of T cell receptor beta chains from one sample in a study of T cell responses to AZD1222 COVID-19 vaccine. Using immunoSEQ multiplex PCR, the repertoire was profiled, and TCRdb retains in-frame clones only, with some absent. The sample includes about 51,000 clones, around nine tenths seen only once; the top ten take 1.1%. Specimen: peripheral blood, collected 28 days after the second AZD1222 dose. Receptor source: an adult who received the AZD1222 COVID-19 vaccine. The CDR3 runs from the conserved cysteine through the conserved F or W. The order of the fields is V gene, J gene, D gene, clone size, CDR3 protein, CDR3 DNA. The D gene is left open where the match is weak. A clone size is listed for some rows: how often the clone was seen (once, few, many), or a class if it is expanded.

V gene: TRBV6-5; J gene: TRBJ2-7; D gene: .; clone size: once; CDR3 protein: CASTLPGTSYEQYF; CDR3 DNA: TGTGCCAGCACCTTGCCAGGGACGTCCTACGAGCAGTACTTC
V gene: TRBV2; J gene: TRBJ1-2; D gene: TRBD1; clone size: .; CDR3 protein: CASRGQGNYGYTF; CDR3 DNA: TGTGCCAGCAGAGGACAGGGGAACTATGGCTACACCTTC
V gene: TRBV6-5; J gene: TRBJ2-7; D gene: TRBD2; clone size: .; CDR3 protein: CASSRLAETYEQYF; CDR3 DNA: TGTGCCAGCAGCCGACTAGCGGAGACTTACGAGCAGTACTTC
V gene: TRBV28; J gene: TRBJ2-7; D gene: .; clone size: .; CDR3 protein: CASSFFGYGQSYEQYF; CDR3 DNA: TGTGCCAGCAGTTTTTTTGGGTATGGTCAATCCTACGAGCAGTACTTC
V gene: TRBV18; J gene: TRBJ1-2; D gene: .; clone size: .; CDR3 protein: CASSPVQATYGYTF; CDR3 DNA: TGTGCCAGCTCCCCCGTCCAAGCAACCTATGGCTACACCTTC
V gene: TRBV9; J gene: TRBJ2-3; D gene: .; clone size: .; CDR3 protein: CASSGGTDTQYF; CDR3 DNA: TGTGCCAGCAGCGGGGGAACAGATACGCAGTATTTT
V gene: TRBV6-5; J gene: TRBJ1-4; D gene: .; clone size: once; CDR3 protein: CASSYRQYMEKLFF; CDR3 DNA: TGTGCCAGCAGTTACCGGCAGTATATGGAAAAACTGTTTTTT
V gene: TRBV5-6; J gene: TRBJ1-2; D gene: TRBD1; clone size: once; CDR3 protein: CASSLYPTGGYGYTF; CDR3 DNA: TGTGCCAGCAGCTTGTACCCGACAGGGGGCTATGGCTACACCTTC
V gene: TRBV19; J gene: TRBJ1-4; D gene: .; clone size: .; CDR3 protein: CASTSRETNEKLFF; CDR3 DNA: TGTGCCAGTACTTCAAGGGAGACTAATGAAAAACTGTTTTTT
V gene: TRBV5-1; J gene: TRBJ2-7; D gene: .; clone size: .; CDR3 protein: CASSPLGGKEQYF; CDR3 DNA: TGCGCCAGCAGCCCGCTCGGAGGGAAGGAGCAGTACTTC
V gene: TRBV7-3; J gene: TRBJ2-5; D gene: .; clone size: .; CDR3 protein: CASSSSREETQYF; CDR3 DNA: TGTGCCAGCAGCTCCTCGAGGGAAGAGACCCAGTACTTC
V gene: TRBV5-5; J gene: TRBJ2-5; D gene: TRBD2; clone size: once; CDR3 protein: CASSLGTSGQETQYF; CDR3 DNA: TGTGCCAGCAGCTTGGGGACTAGCGGGCAAGAGACCCAGTACTTC
V gene: TRBV4-1; J gene: TRBJ1-1; D gene: .; clone size: .; CDR3 protein: CASSQDLIRFSAEAFF; CDR3 DNA: TGCGCCAGCAGCCAAGATCTAATACGCTTTTCGGCTGAAGCTTTCTTT
V gene: TRBV5-4; J gene: TRBJ2-2; D gene: .; clone size: .; CDR3 protein: CASSQNVQGLAGELFF; CDR3 DNA: TGTGCCAGCAGCCAAAATGTACAGGGACTGGCCGGGGAGCTGTTTTTT
V gene: TRBV5-6; J gene: TRBJ1-3; D gene: .; clone size: .; CDR3 protein: CASGDYSGNTIYF; CDR3 DNA: TGTGCCAGCGGTGATTACTCTGGAAACACCATATATTTT
V gene: TRBV3-1/TRBV3-2; J gene: TRBJ2-2; D gene: .; clone size: .; CDR3 protein: CASSPWGPTGELFF; CDR3 DNA: TGTGCCAGCAGCCCCTGGGGGCCCACCGGGGAGCTGTTTTTT
V gene: TRBV6-6; J gene: TRBJ2-2; D gene: .; clone size: .; CDR3 protein: CASSGTFGRGGELFF; CDR3 DNA: TGTGCCAGCAGTGGGACATTCGGCCGAGGCGGGGAGCTGTTTTTT